The TCR beta chain under discussion was sequenced for a study of cytomegalovirus exposure and HLA in healthy donors. As to this clone: Its target is not known.

This PCR relied on a set of 60 Vbeta primers and 13 Jbeta primers. Libraries were prepared by immunoSEQ multiplex PCR; TCRdb keeps only in-frame clonotypes and omits some of them. Here the sample spans approximately 160,000 clones, approximately 67% being singletons. Study results and caveats: The authors later found HLA-associated TCR beta chains more clonally expanded than equally common others.

Sequencing was done on a sample of PBMCs. This clonotype was sampled from a woman under 30 in good health and CMV-seropositive.

CDR3: CASSQDPNRGKNYGYTF. The DNA of the CDR3 is TGCGCCAGCAGCCAAGACCCCAACAGGGGGAAGAACTATGGCTACACCTTC. The chain is built from TRBV4-1 and TRBJ1-2; 8 bases line up with TRBD1. Losses at the gene ends were 0 bases for V and 2 bases for J; bases not matched to a gene: 8. There are 17 residues in the CDR3. Germline CDR1 and CDR2: MGHRA and YSYEKL.